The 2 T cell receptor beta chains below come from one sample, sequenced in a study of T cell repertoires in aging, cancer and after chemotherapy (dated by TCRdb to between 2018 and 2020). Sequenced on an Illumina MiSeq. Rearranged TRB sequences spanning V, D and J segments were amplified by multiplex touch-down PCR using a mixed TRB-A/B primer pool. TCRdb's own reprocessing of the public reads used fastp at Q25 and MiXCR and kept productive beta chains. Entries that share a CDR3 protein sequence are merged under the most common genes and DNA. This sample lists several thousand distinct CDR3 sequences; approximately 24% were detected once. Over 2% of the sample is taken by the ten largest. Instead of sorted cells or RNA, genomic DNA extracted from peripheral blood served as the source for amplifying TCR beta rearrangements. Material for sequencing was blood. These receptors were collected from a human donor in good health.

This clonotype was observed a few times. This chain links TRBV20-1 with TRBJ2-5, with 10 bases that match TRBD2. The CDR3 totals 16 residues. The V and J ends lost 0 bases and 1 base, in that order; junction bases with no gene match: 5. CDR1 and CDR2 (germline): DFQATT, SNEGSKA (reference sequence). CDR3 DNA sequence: TGCAGTGCTAGAGATTCTCTAGCGGGAGTCCAAGAGACCCAGTACTTC. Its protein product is CSARDSLAGVQETQYF.

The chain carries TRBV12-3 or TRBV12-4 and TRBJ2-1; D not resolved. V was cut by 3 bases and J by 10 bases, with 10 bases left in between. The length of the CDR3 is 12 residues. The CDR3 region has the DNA TGTGCCAGCAGTTTGGGTAGGGAAGAGCAGTTCTTC. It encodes CASSLGREEQFF.